These 4 T cell receptor beta chains came from one sample sequenced in a study of blood T cells in healthy people across ages. The use of a sample-barcoded 5' primer and a J-beta primer mix characterized a second PCR of roughly 7 to 12 cycles. One entry per CDR3 protein, called by TCRdb with MiXCR from the 5' RACE reads. The table records 760,000 or so distinct CDR3 sequences, 20% to 25% of them present only once. These same records also appear under a second study, on T cells of mothers and their children.

Sequenced input: blood. Receptors were obtained from a boy aged 5-17 years in good health.

A few counts support this clonotype. The CDR3 is CASNHGESYEQYF. The CDR3 bases are TGTGCCAGCAATCATGGGGAGAGCTACGAGCAGTACTTC. The chain couples TRBV2 to TRBJ2-7; TRBD2 is a possible D gene (5 bases). This CDR3 has 13 residues. Germline V lookup: CDR1 SNHLY, CDR2 FYNNEI. V was pared by 7 bases and J by 3 bases, with 13 bases between.

This clonotype was picked up a small number of times. The V call is TRBV7-2, the J call TRBJ2-5; TRBD1 aligns across 10 bases. The DNA end is a closer match to TRBJ2-7, so the J assignment may be wrong. CDR1 SGHTA and CDR2 FQGNSA come from the germline V gene. The CDR3 contains 14 residues. The DNA for the CDR3 is TGTGCCAGCAGCGTTGACAGGGGGCCCTACGAGCAGTACTTC. This codes for CASSVDRGPYEQYF.

In its sample, this clonotype was seen a few times. This chain links TRBV6-5 with TRBJ2-5; no definite D call. The DNA end favors TRBJ2-7, so the J call may be wrong. Germline CDR1 MNHEY, CDR2 SVGAGI. This CDR3 spans 13 amino acids. CDR3 in DNA: TGTGCCAGCAGTTACGGCCCCCATCGCGAGCAGTACTTC. This codes for CASSYGPHREQYF.

In its sample, this clonotype was seen a few times. The chain recombines TRBV4-2 with TRBJ1-2, with D uncertain. Germline assignment: CDR1 LGHNA and CDR2 YNFKEQ. V was clipped by 1 base and J by 6 bases, with 15 bases between them. This CDR3 is built from 15 residues. Here the CDR3 reads CASSQGPGIVNGYTF. CDR3 bases: TGTGCCAGCAGCCAAGGGCCCGGGATAGTCAATGGCTACACCTTC.